What follows are 29 T cell receptor beta chains derived from one specimen sequenced in a study of blood T cell repertoires in COVID-19. Here immunoSEQ multiplex PCR was the method, and the copy in TCRdb shows in-frame clones only, minus some. The table has more than 50,000 clones, 90% seen once; the top ten hold 2.5% to 3.5%. The sequenced material came from peripheral blood. These receptors were obtained from a human donor in a cohort sampled during active COVID-19.

This chain connects TRBV24-1 to TRBJ2-1; D uncertain. The V end was cut by 1 base, the J end by 7 bases, with 7 bases between. The germline V gene encodes CDR1 KGHDR and CDR2 SFDVKD. CDR3 length equals 13 residues. This CDR3 is CATSDFELNEQFF. CDR3 coding DNA: TGTGCCACCAGTGATTTTGAGCTAAATGAGCAGTTCTTC.

V is TRBV20-1 and J is TRBJ2-3; 10 bases agree with TRBD2. Trimming at V came to 3 bases and at J to 5 bases, leaving 8 bases not matched to a gene. The germline V gene encodes CDR1 DFQATT and CDR2 SNEGSKA (reference sequence). The CDR3 totals 15 residues. The CDR3 bases are TGCAGTGCTAGTCCTCTAGCGGGAGAGGGAGATACGCAGTATTTT. This codes for CSASPLAGEGDTQYF.

The chain is built from TRBV6-1 and TRBJ2-7, with TRBD2 identical over 9 bases. CDR1 is MNHNS, CDR2 SASEGT, per germline. V trimming: 2 bases; J trimming: 2 bases; junction bases outside the gene matches: 7. This CDR3 spans 16 amino acids. CDR3 bases: TGTGCCAGCAGTGAAATCAGCGGGGGGACTACCTACGAGCAGTACGTC. Translated: CASSEISGGTTYEQYV.

This clone was observed once. This chain joins TRBV6-2 or TRBV6-3 and TRBJ2-7; perhaps TRBD2 as D (6 bases). The CDR3 contains 12 residues. In germline, CDR1 is MNHEY, CDR2 SVGEGT. The V gene lost 5 bases and the J gene lost 6 bases, with 11 bases spanning the gap. The CDR3 nucleotides read TGTGCCAGCAGTCGCCGAGCGGGCGAGCAGTACGTC. It encodes CASSRRAGEQYV.

The V and J genes are TRBV14 and TRBJ1-1; D unclear. Germline-derived CDR1 and CDR2 are SGHDN and FVKESK. This CDR3 is built from 15 residues. V was clipped by 2 bases and J by 1 base, with 11 bases between them. This CDR3 reads CASSQLEGGNTEAFF. In DNA, the CDR3 is TGTGCCAGCAGCCAATTGGAGGGAGGGAACACTGAAGCTTTCTTT. The entire variable domain, with the rest obtained from reference TRBV14 and TRBJ1-1, is as follows: EAGVTQFPSHSVIEKGQTVTLRCDPISGHDNLYWYRRVMGKEIKFLLHFVKESKQDESGMPNNRFLAERTGGTYSTLKVQPAELEDSGVYFCASSQLEGGNTEAFFGQGTRLTVV.

Points on this clone: The junction and the germline gene differ at one end; a read error may be behind it. The V and J genes are TRBV19 and TRBJ1-5; 7 nucleotides align to TRBD1. Germline V gives CDR1 LNHDA, CDR2 SQIVND (reference sequence). This CDR3 comprises 14 residues. CDR3 sequence reads: CASSTDRVGQPQHF. The DNA for the CDR3 is TGTGCCAGCAGTACCGACAGGGTTGGTCAGCCCCAGCATTTT.

The rearrangement uses TRBV7-2 and TRBJ1-5; 9 positions match TRBD1. Losses at the gene ends were 1 base for V and 4 bases for J; bases not matched to a gene: 5. CDR1 and CDR2 (germline): SGHTA, FQGNSA. The CDR3 contains 16 residues. The chain's CDR3 is CASSLVTGGGNQPQHF. CDR3 DNA: TGTGCCAGCAGCTTAGTAACAGGGGGCGGTAATCAGCCCCAGCATTTT. Filled out from reference TRBV7-2 and TRBJ1-5, the complete variable domain reads GAGVSQSPSNKVTEKGKDVELRCDPISGHTALYWYRQSLGQGLEFLIYFQGNSAPDKSGLPSDRFSAERTGGSVSTLTIQRTQQEDSAVYLCASSLVTGGGNQPQHFGDGTRLSIL.

The CDR3 spells CAIGGLAGESTDTQYF. CDR3 nucleotides: TGTGCCATAGGGGGACTAGCGGGTGAAAGCACAGATACGCAGTATTTT. This chain uses TRBV10-3 with TRBJ2-3, with 12 bases that match TRBD2. The V segment lost 9 bases and the J segment 0 bases; nucleotides outside the gene matches: 7. There are 16 residues in the CDR3. From germline, CDR1 is ENHRY and CDR2 SYGVKD.

This chain joins TRBV4-3 and TRBJ2-6, with D possibly being TRBD2 (6 bases). Trimming removed 1 base from V and 2 bases from J, with 9 bases in between. The length of the CDR3 is 16 residues. From germline, CDR1 is LGHNA and CDR2 YSLEER. DNA for the CDR3: TGCGCCAGCAGCCAAGTCCGGACTACTGGGGCCAACGTCCTGACTTTC. Protein: CASSQVRTTGANVLTF.

J is TRBJ1-4 and V is TRBV28, with 9 bases that match TRBD1. The CDR3 totals 14 residues. Germline lookup yields CDR1 MDHEN and CDR2 SYDVKM. The J segment lost 7 bases and the V segment lost 5 bases, leaving 5 bases of the junction unmatched. CDR3 in amino acids: CASSQQGAAEKLFF. The CDR3 DNA sequence: TGTGCCAGCAGTCAACAGGGGGCTGCTGAAAAACTGTTTTTT.

The chain combines TRBV6-2 or TRBV6-3 with TRBJ2-1; 7 positions match TRBD2. CDR1 and CDR2 (germline): MNHEY, SVGEGT. The ends lost 2 bases at V and 9 bases at J; junction bases unmatched: 10. The CDR3 runs 15 residues. The CDR3: CASSYATVSGGEQFF. As DNA, the CDR3 is TGTGCCAGCAGTTACGCGACGGTCTCGGGGGGTGAGCAGTTCTTC.

This sequence joins TRBV30 and TRBJ1-1; D is unclear. Germline assignment: CDR1 GTSNPN and CDR2 SVGIG (reference sequence). This CDR3 is 12 amino acids long. V gave up 2 bases and J gave up 3 bases, with 7 bases separating them. DNA for the CDR3: TGTGCCTGGAGTCCCCTCGACACTGAAGCTTTCTTT. Translation gives CAWSPLDTEAFF.

This clone showed up just once. The chain combines TRBV5-4 with TRBJ2-7; 11 nucleotides align to TRBD1. The J segment lost 6 bases and the V segment lost 4 bases, leaving 12 bases of the junction unmatched. The CDR3 sequence is 16 residues long. Germline V gene data show CDR1 as SGHNT and CDR2 as YYREEE (reference sequence). The CDR3 loop reads CASSRPGGQGGGEQYF. CDR3 DNA: TGTGCCAGCAGCCGACCCGGGGGACAGGGGGGTGGCGAGCAGTACTTC.

V gene TRBV29-1 combines with J gene TRBJ1-5; TRBD1 matches at 8 bases. CDR3 length equals 13 residues. Germline V gives CDR1 SQVTM, CDR2 ANQGSEA. Trimming at V came to 4 bases and at J to 5 bases, leaving 4 bases not matched to a gene. CDR3 bases: TGCAGCGTTGGAACAGGGGGTCATCAGCCCCAGCATTTT. Its translation: CSVGTGGHQPQHF.

The rearrangement links TRBV9 to TRBJ1-1, with TRBD1 matching over 8 bases. Trimming took 3 bases from V and 3 from J; bases not matched to a gene: 7. Germline V gene sequence: CDR1 SGDLS, CDR2 YYNGEE. The CDR3 sequence is 15 residues long. The CDR3 nucleotides are TGTGCCAGCAGCGGAAGCACAGGGGGTTACACTGAAGCTTTCTTT. Translated: CASSGSTGGYTEAFF.

In this sample, this clone turned up once. The V call is TRBV27, the J call TRBJ2-7; 9 bases agree with TRBD1. CDR1 and CDR2 (germline): MNHEY, SMNVEV (reference sequence). This CDR3 region has 16 residues. V lost 7 bases to trimming and J lost 4 bases; unmatched junction nucleotides: 14. The DNA for the CDR3 is TGTGCCAGCATCCCACTGGGGGGACAGGGTAGATACGAGCAGTACTTC. This sequence encodes CASIPLGGQGRYEQYF.

This chain links TRBV19 with TRBJ2-3; TRBD1 might be the D (6 bases). The germline V and J ends were trimmed by 1 base and 4 bases, with 9 bases remaining between them. This CDR3 is 14 amino acids long. CDR1 is LNHDA and CDR2 is SQIVND in the germline V gene (reference sequence). The CDR3 loop is CASSIGGRADTQYF. CDR3 DNA sequence: TGTGCCAGTAGTATAGGGGGGCGGGCAGATACGCAGTATTTT.

The gene calls are TRBV7-9 and TRBJ2-7; D gene unclear. CDR1 and CDR2 (germline): SEHNR, FQNEAQ (reference sequence). Between the trimmed V and J ends, which lost 3 bases and 1 base, there was a span of 10 bases. CDR3 size: 14 residues. The DNA for the CDR3 is TGTGCCAGCAGCTTCCGCGACATATCCTACGAGCAGTACTTC. It encodes CASSFRDISYEQYF.

The CDR3 DNA follows: TGTGCCAGCAGAACCGGGACAGGGGATGCCGGGGAGCTGTTTTTT. Its translation is CASRTGTGDAGELFF. This chain uses TRBV6-6 with TRBJ2-2, with 10 bases aligning to TRBD1. Germline V gene sequence: CDR1 MNHNY, CDR2 SVGAGI (reference sequence). Trimming cost V 6 bases and J 6 bases; bases outside gene matches: 7. The CDR3 has 15 residues.

The chain is built from TRBV6-5 and TRBJ2-3; 10 bases are shared with TRBD1. This CDR3 has 15 residues. The V and J ends lost 0 bases and 5 bases, in that order; junction bases with no gene match: 2. Germline V gene sequence: CDR1 MNHEY, CDR2 SVGAGI. CDR3 region: CASSYSGTGEDTQYF. In nucleotides, the CDR3 is TGTGCCAGCAGTTACTCAGGGACAGGGGAAGATACGCAGTATTTT.

This chain connects TRBV19 to TRBJ2-3; perhaps TRBD1 as D (6 bases). The germline gives CDR1 LNHDA, CDR2 SQIVND (reference sequence). V lost 4 bases to trimming and J lost 3 bases, with 14 bases between them. The CDR3 consists of 15 residues. Here the CDR3 reads CASSKPGQNTDTQYF. In DNA, the CDR3 is TGTGCCAGTAGTAAACCGGGACAAAATACAGATACGCAGTATTTT.

The V call is TRBV6-5, the J call TRBJ2-5, with 8 nucleotides matching TRBD2. The CDR3 spans 15 residues. Germline assignment: CDR1 MNHEY and CDR2 SVGAGI. J was trimmed by 5 bases and V by 7 bases; bases with no gene match: 12. CDR3 DNA: TGTGCCAGCACTAGATCGGCGGGAGGAGGGGAGACCCAGTACTTC. Translating it yields CASTRSAGGGETQYF.

The V call is TRBV5-1, the J call TRBJ2-3; TRBD2 agrees at 11 bases. Germline V gene lookup returns CDR1 SGHRS and CDR2 YFSETQ. Trimming at V came to 4 bases and at J to 6 bases, leaving 7 bases not matched to a gene. This CDR3 has 15 residues. Here the CDR3 DNA reads TGCGCCAGCAGCGCCGGGACTAGCGGTGGGGATACGCAGTATTTT. This sequence encodes CASSAGTSGGDTQYF.

This rearrangement joins TRBV3-1 (or the pseudogene TRBV3-2) to TRBJ1-5; TRBD1 might be the D (5 bases). Between the trimmed V and J ends, which lost 2 bases and 7 bases, there was a span of 12 bases. The CDR3 sequence is 14 residues long. The germline CDR1 and CDR2 sequences are LGHDT and YNNKEL (reference sequence). DNA of the CDR3: TGTGCCAGCAGCCAACAGGGTATGGGACAGCCCCAGCATTTT. This codes for CASSQQGMGQPQHF.

The chain is built from TRBV6-2 or TRBV6-3 and TRBJ2-1; D may be TRBD1 (6 bases). The germline gives CDR1 MNHEY, CDR2 SVGEGT. V shed 5 bases and J shed 9 bases, with 14 bases lying between them. This CDR3 has 13 residues. CDR3 DNA sequence: TGTGCCAGCAGTAATCAGGGGAGAGGTGAGCAGTTCTTC. Translated: CASSNQGRGEQFF.

This chain joins TRBV19 and TRBJ2-2, with D possibly TRBD1 on 6 matching bases. The CDR3 loop spans 13 amino acids. From germline, CDR1 is LNHDA and CDR2 SQIVND (reference sequence). The V and J ends lost 9 bases and 4 bases respectively, with 12 bases between them. CDR3 protein: CASRTVSTGELFF. CDR3 in DNA: TGTGCCAGCCGGACAGTCTCCACCGGGGAGCTGTTTTTT. Using reference TRBV19 and TRBJ2-2 for the parts outside the CDR3, the full variable domain is DGGITQSPKYLFRKEGQNVTLSCEQNLNHDAMYWYRQDPGQGLRLIYYSQIVNDFQKGDIAEGYSVSREKKESFPLTVTSAQKNPTAFYLCASRTVSTGELFFGEGSRLTVL.

This clone came up once. The chain has TRBV14 and TRBJ1-1; the D gene is possibly TRBD1 (5 bases). Trimming removed 1 base at V and 1 base at J, with 13 bases between. Germline V gives CDR1 SGHDN, CDR2 FVKESK. The CDR3 covers 16 residues. In nucleotides, the CDR3 is TGTGCCAGCAGCCAAGTTCGTCCGCAGGGGAACACTGAAGCTTTCTTT. Translating it yields CASSQVRPQGNTEAFF.

This chain uses TRBV30 with TRBJ1-2, with 8 nucleotides matching TRBD1. After removal of 1 base from V and 3 bases from J, the junction contained 4 bases not matched to a gene. The germline gives CDR1 GTSNPN, CDR2 SVGIG (reference sequence). The CDR3 has 14 residues. The CDR3 loop is CAWSAGQGDYGYTF. CDR3 nucleotide sequence: TGTGCCTGGAGTGCCGGACAGGGAGACTATGGCTACACCTTC.

The V and J genes are TRBV5-6 and TRBJ2-7; tentatively, D is TRBD2 (5 bases). The CDR3 covers 13 residues. V was shortened by 3 bases and J by 1 base, with 8 bases between the two germline ends. CDR1 is SGHDT, CDR2 YYEEEE, per germline. CDR3 coding DNA: TGTGCCAGCAGCTACGGGATTTCCTACGAGCAGTACTTC. Encoded protein: CASSYGISYEQYF.